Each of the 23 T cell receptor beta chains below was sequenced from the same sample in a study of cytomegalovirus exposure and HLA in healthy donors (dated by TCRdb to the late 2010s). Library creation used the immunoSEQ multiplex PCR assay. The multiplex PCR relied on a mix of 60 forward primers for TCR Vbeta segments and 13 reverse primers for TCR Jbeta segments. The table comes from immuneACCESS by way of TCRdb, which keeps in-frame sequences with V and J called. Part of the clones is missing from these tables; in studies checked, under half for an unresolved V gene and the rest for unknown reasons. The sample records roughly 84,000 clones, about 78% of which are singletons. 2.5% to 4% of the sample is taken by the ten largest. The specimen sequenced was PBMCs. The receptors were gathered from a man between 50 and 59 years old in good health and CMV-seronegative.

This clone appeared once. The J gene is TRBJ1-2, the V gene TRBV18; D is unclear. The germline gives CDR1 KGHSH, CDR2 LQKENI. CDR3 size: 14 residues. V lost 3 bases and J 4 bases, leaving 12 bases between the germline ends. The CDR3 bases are TGTGCCAGCTCACCTCTTCAGGAAACCTATGGCTACACCTTC. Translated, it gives CASSPLQETYGYTF.

The CDR3 nucleotides read TGCAGCGTTGGGTTTAGAGCGGGAGGCACCGGGGAGCTGTTTTTT. Translation: CSVGFRAGGTGELFF. This chain uses TRBV29-1 with TRBJ2-2, with TRBD2 matching over 9 bases. This CDR3 region has 15 residues. V was clipped by 4 bases and J by 4 bases; unmatched bases: 7. Germline CDR1 SQVTM, CDR2 ANQGSEA.

CDR3 amino acids: CASSQDTGQGTVYNSPLHF. CDR3 DNA sequence: TGCGCCAGCAGCCAAGATACAGGACAGGGGACCGTATATAATTCACCCCTCCACTTT. The genes are TRBV4-3 and TRBJ1-6, with 9 positions matching TRBD1. There are 19 residues in the CDR3. Germline assignment: CDR1 LGHNA and CDR2 YSLEER. With 0 bases clipped from V and 4 bases from J, the junction kept 10 bases outside the gene matches.

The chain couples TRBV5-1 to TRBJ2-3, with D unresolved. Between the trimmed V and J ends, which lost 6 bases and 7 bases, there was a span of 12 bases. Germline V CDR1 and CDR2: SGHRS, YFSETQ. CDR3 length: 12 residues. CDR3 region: CASTSFTYTQYF. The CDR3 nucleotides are TGCGCCAGCACCTCCTTCACTTATACGCAGTATTTT.

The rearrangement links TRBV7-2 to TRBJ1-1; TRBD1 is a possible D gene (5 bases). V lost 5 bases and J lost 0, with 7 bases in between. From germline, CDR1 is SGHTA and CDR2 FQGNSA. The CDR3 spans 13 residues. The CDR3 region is CASSPGMNTEAFF. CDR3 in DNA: TGTGCCAGCAGCCCAGGGATGAACACTGAAGCTTTCTTT.

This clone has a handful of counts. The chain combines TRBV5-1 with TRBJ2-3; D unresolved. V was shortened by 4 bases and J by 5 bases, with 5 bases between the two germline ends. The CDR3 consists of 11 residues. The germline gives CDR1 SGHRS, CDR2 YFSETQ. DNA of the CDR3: TGCGCCAGCAGCGAGCGAGATACGCAGTATTTT. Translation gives CASSERDTQYF.

In DNA form, the CDR3 reads TGTGCCAGCAGTTTGTTCACAGTCGGCACCGGGGAGCTGTTTTTT. Translated, it gives CASSLFTVGTGELFF. This rearrangement joins TRBV27 to TRBJ2-2; D unclear. The CDR3 totals 15 residues. CDR1 is MNHEY and CDR2 is SMNVEV in the germline V gene (reference sequence). V lost 3 bases and J 4 bases, leaving 12 bases between the germline ends.

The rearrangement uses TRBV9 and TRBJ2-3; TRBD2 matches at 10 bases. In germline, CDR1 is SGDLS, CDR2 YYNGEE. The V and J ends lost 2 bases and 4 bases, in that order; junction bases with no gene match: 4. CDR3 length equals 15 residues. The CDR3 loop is CASSVSGGTPDTQYF. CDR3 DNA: TGTGCCAGCAGCGTTAGCGGGGGGACCCCAGATACGCAGTATTTT. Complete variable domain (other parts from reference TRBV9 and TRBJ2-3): DSGVTQTPKHLITATGQRVTLRCSPRSGDLSVYWYQQSLDQGLQFLIQYYNGEERAKGNILERFSAQQFPDLHSELNLSSLELGDSALYFCASSVSGGTPDTQYFGPGTRLTVL.

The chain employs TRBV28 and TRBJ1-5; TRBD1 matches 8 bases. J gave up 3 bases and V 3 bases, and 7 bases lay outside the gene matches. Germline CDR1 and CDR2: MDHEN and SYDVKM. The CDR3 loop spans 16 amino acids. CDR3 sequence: CASSLPTGDANQPQHF. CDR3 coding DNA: TGTGCCAGCAGTTTGCCGACAGGGGACGCCAATCAGCCCCAGCATTTT. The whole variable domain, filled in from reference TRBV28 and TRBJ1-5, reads DVKVTQSSRYLVKRTGEKVFLECVQDMDHENMFWYRQDPGLGLRLIYFSYDVKMKEKGDIPEGYSVSREKKERFSLILESASTNQTSMYLCASSLPTGDANQPQHFGDGTRLSIL.

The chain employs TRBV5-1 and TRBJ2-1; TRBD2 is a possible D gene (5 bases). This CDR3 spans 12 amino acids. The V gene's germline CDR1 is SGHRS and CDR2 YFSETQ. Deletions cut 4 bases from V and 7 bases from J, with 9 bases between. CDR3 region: CASSDVANEQFF. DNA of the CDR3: TGCGCCAGCAGCGATGTAGCGAATGAGCAGTTCTTC.

The DNA for the CDR3 is TGTGCCAGCAGTTTGAGGCAGAACACTGAAGCTTTCTTT. It is translated as CASSLRQNTEAFF. This chain joins TRBV27 and TRBJ1-1; D is ambiguous. The CDR3 covers 13 residues. The germline V gene encodes CDR1 MNHEY and CDR2 SMNVEV (reference sequence). The V and J ends lost 3 bases and 1 base respectively, with 6 bases between them.

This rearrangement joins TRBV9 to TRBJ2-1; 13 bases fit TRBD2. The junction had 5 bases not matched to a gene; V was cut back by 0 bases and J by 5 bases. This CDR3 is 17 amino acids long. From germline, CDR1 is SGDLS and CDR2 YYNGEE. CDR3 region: CASSVGLAGGRDNEQFF. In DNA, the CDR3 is TGTGCCAGCAGCGTAGGACTAGCGGGGGGTCGGGACAATGAGCAGTTCTTC.

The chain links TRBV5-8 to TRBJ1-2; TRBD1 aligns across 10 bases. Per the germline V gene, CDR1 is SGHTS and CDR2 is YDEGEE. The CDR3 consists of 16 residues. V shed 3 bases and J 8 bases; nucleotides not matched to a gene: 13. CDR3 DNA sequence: TGTGCCAGCAGCTGGGACAGGGGTGGTTCCCTATCGGGCTACACCTTC. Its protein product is CASSWDRGGSLSGYTF.

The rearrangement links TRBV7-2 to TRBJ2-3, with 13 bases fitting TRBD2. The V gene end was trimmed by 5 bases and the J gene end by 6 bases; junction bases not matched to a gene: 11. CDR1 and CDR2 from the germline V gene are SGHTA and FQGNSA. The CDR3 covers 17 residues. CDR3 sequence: CASSLQTSGGSRDTQYF. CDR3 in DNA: TGTGCCAGCAGCCTACAGACTAGCGGGGGGTCAAGGGATACGCAGTATTTT.

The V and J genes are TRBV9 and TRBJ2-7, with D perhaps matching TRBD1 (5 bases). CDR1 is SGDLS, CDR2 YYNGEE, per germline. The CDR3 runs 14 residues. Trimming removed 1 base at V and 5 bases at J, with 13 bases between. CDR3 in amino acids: CASSVLVQDDEQYF. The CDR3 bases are TGTGCCAGCAGCGTACTAGTACAGGATGACGAGCAGTACTTC.

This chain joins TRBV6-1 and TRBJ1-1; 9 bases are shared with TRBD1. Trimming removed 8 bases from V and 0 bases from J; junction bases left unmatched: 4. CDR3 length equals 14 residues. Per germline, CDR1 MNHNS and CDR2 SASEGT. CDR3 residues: CASRGTGLNTEAFF. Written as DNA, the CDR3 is TGTGCCAGCCGAGGGACAGGGCTGAACACTGAAGCTTTCTTT.

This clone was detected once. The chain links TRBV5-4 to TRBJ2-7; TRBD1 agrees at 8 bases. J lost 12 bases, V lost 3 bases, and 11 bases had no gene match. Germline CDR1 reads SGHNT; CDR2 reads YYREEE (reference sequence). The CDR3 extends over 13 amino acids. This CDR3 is CASSSGTGRSLYF. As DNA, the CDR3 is TGTGCCAGCAGCTCCGGGACAGGCCGTAGTCTGTACTTC.

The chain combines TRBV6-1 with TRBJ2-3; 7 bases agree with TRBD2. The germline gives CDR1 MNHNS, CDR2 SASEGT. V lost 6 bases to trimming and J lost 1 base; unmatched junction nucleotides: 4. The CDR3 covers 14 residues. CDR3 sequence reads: CASSSSGRTDTQYF. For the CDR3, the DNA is TGTGCCAGCAGCTCTAGCGGTCGCACAGATACGCAGTATTTT.

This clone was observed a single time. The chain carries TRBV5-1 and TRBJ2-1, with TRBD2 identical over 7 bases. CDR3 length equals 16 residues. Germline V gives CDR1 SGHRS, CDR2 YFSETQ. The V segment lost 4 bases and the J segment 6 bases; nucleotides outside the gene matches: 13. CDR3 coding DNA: TGCGCCAGCAGCCATCCCCGGGACTACCCGGCCAATGAGCAGTTCTTC. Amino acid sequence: CASSHPRDYPANEQFF.

As DNA, the CDR3 is TGTGCCAGCTCACCACCGGCCGGGGCTAGCGGGGGCTACGAGCAGTACTTC. Its protein is CASSPPAGASGGYEQYF. This chain links TRBV18 with TRBJ2-5; the match to TRBD2 covers 10 bases. Near its end, the DNA agrees better with TRBJ2-7, so the J call may be wrong. In germline, CDR1 is KGHSH, CDR2 LQKENI. The CDR3 spans 17 residues.

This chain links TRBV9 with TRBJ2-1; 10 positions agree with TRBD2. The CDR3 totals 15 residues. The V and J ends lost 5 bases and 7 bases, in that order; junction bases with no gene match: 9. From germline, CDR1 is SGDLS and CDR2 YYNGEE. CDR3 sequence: CASSGSGGAGNEQFF. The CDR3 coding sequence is TGTGCCAGCAGTGGAAGCGGGGGGGCCGGAAATGAGCAGTTCTTC.

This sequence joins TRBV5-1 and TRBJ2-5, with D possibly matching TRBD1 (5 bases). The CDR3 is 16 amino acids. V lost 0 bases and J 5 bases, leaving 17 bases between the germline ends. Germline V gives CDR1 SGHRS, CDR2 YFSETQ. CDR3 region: CASSLGVQGRQETQYF. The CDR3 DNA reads TGCGCCAGCAGCTTGGGGGTCCAGGGCAGGCAGGAGACCCAGTACTTC.

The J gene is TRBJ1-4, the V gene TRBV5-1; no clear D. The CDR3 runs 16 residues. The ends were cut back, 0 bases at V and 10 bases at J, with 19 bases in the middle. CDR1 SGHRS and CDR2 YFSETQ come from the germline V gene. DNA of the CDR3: TGCGCCAGCAGCTTGGGCCTGTCGGCAGGTGAAGGAAAACTGTTTTTT. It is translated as CASSLGLSAGEGKLFF.